Listed here are 27 T cell receptor beta chains from one sample, sequenced in a study of blood T cell repertoires in COVID-19. Measured with immunoSEQ multiplex PCR; TCRdb has only the in-frame clones, and not every one. This table holds under 200,000 clones, approximately 80% found once. Sequenced input: PBMCs or T cells enriched from blood (not recorded which). The receptors derive from a man in his forties or fifties who had recovered from COVID-19.

The chain carries TRBV3-1 (or the pseudogene TRBV3-2) and TRBJ1-2, with a weak D call TRBD1 (6 bases). The CDR3 has 14 amino acids. Germline assignment: CDR1 LGHDT and CDR2 YNNKEL (reference sequence). V was trimmed by 1 base and J by 4 bases, leaving 10 bases between them. For the CDR3, the DNA is TGTGCCAGCAGCCAAGGAGGGGGAAGCTATGGCTACACCTTC. Its translation: CASSQGGGSYGYTF.

This clone showed up just once. V and J are TRBV10-3 and TRBJ2-6; D unresolved. Germline V CDR1 and CDR2: ENHRY, SYGVKD. The CDR3 has 16 residues. Trimming shortened V by 0 bases and J by 1 base, and 7 bases separated the two germline ends. As DNA, the CDR3 is TGTGCCATCAGTGAGTCGTTAGCTTCTGGGGCCAACGTCCTGACTTTC. Protein product: CAISESLASGANVLTF.

This clone was detected only once. The CDR3 bases are TGCAGCGTTGCTGACGGGAGGAGGGATGAGCAGTTCTTC. It is translated as CSVADGRRDEQFF. The V gene is TRBV29-1, the J gene TRBJ2-1; 7 bases match TRBD2. Germline CDR1 and CDR2: SQVTM and ANQGSEA. This CDR3 contains 13 residues. Losses at the gene ends were 4 bases for V and 8 bases for J; bases not matched to a gene: 8.

The chain couples TRBV18 to TRBJ1-2, with 12 bases matching TRBD1. Germline-derived CDR1 and CDR2 are KGHSH and LQKENI. The CDR3 is 16 residues long. The V gene end was trimmed by 4 bases and the J gene end by 5 bases; junction bases not matched to a gene: 8. CDR3 sequence reads: CASSRDRGRSIYGYTF. In nucleotides, the CDR3 is TGTGCCAGCTCACGGGACAGGGGGCGATCCATATATGGCTACACCTTC.

The gene calls are TRBV7-6 and TRBJ2-1, with 10 nucleotides matching TRBD2. The germline V gene has CDR1 SGHVS and CDR2 FNYEAQ. The V gene end was trimmed by 2 bases and the J gene end by 5 bases; junction bases not matched to a gene: 3. CDR3 length: 15 amino acids. The CDR3: CASSLKAGGHNEQFF. The CDR3 nucleotides read TGTGCCAGCAGCTTAAAAGCGGGGGGGCACAATGAGCAGTTCTTC.

The chain combines TRBV19 with TRBJ2-7; 8 nucleotides agree with TRBD1. From germline, CDR1 is LNHDA and CDR2 SQIVND (reference sequence). With V trimmed by 11 bases and J by 6 bases, 12 bases remained unmatched. The CDR3 loop spans 13 amino acids. In nucleotides, the CDR3 is TGTGCCTCTCGAAGAGACAGGGGAGGCGAGCAGTACTTC. Its protein product is CASRRDRGGEQYF.

This rearrangement joins TRBV28 to TRBJ2-2; D not resolved. This CDR3 is 14 amino acids long. Germline assignment: CDR1 MDHEN and CDR2 SYDVKM. V lost 5 bases to trimming and J lost 4 bases, with 11 bases between them. In DNA form, the CDR3 reads TGTGCCAGCAGTGTAATTCGTCCCACCGGGGAGCTGTTTTTT. This sequence encodes CASSVIRPTGELFF.

The rearrangement uses TRBV5-6 and TRBJ2-7; 7 nucleotides line up with TRBD2. The CDR3 is 16 residues long. Germline V gives CDR1 SGHDT, CDR2 YYEEEE. Trimming at V came to 4 bases and at J to 0 bases, leaving 10 bases not matched to a gene. The CDR3 is CASSPRWEGASYEQYF. The CDR3 bases are TGTGCCAGCAGCCCCCGTTGGGAGGGTGCCTCCTACGAGCAGTACTTC.

This chain connects TRBV27 to TRBJ1-4, with a weak D call TRBD1 (6 bases). This CDR3 contains 14 residues. Germline-derived CDR1 and CDR2 are MNHEY and SMNVEV (reference sequence). The ends were cut back, 0 bases at V and 8 bases at J, with 10 bases in the middle. The CDR3 is CASSLSRTAEKLFF. Here the CDR3 DNA reads TGTGCCAGCAGTTTATCGAGGACAGCGGAAAAACTGTTTTTT.

The V gene is TRBV2, the J gene TRBJ1-2; 11 bases line up with TRBD1. The ends lost 5 bases at V and 8 bases at J; junction bases unmatched: 10. CDR1 and CDR2 from the germline V gene are SNHLY and FYNNEI. The CDR3 has 15 amino acids. The CDR3 sequence: CASSKTDRGRRGYTF. DNA of the CDR3: TGTGCCAGCAGTAAAACGGACAGGGGGCGTAGGGGCTACACCTTC.

The V call is TRBV6-5, the J call TRBJ2-7; D gene uncertain. Germline V gene sequence: CDR1 MNHEY, CDR2 SVGAGI. V lost 5 bases to trimming and J lost 2 bases, with 13 bases between them. CDR3 length equals 14 residues. The CDR3 DNA reads TGTGCCAGCAGTCTCGACGGAGCCCCCTACGAGCAGTACTTC. It codes for CASSLDGAPYEQYF.

The rearrangement uses TRBV27 and TRBJ2-7; perhaps TRBD1 as D (7 bases). V lost 2 bases and J 1 base, leaving 15 bases between the germline ends. This CDR3 is built from 16 residues. Per germline, CDR1 MNHEY and CDR2 SMNVEV (reference sequence). The CDR3: CASSLKEGALSYEQYF. The CDR3 DNA reads as TGTGCCAGCAGTTTAAAGGAGGGGGCTTTGTCCTACGAGCAGTACTTC.

This clone was seen a few times. The genes are TRBV6-6 and TRBJ2-7; TRBD2 matches at 8 bases. V shed 2 bases, J shed 1 base, and the junction held 1 base outside the gene matches. In germline, CDR1 is MNHNY, CDR2 SVGAGI (reference sequence). The CDR3 has 14 amino acids. The CDR3 loop reads CASSYRGGSYEQYF. CDR3 DNA: TGTGCCAGCAGTTACCGGGGGGGTTCCTACGAGCAGTACTTC.

This clone occurred once. The V gene is TRBV5-1, the J gene TRBJ1-1; TRBD1 agrees at 8 bases. The CDR3 loop spans 15 amino acids. The ends lost 4 bases at V and 5 bases at J; junction bases unmatched: 10. Germline V gene sequence: CDR1 SGHRS, CDR2 YFSETQ. The CDR3 nucleotides read TGCGCCAGCAGCCCGGTACAGGGGGGGCGTACTGAAGCTTTCTTT. Amino acid sequence: CASSPVQGGRTEAFF.

The chain joins TRBV27 to TRBJ1-4; tentative D call: TRBD1 (6 bases). The V gene lost 3 bases and the J gene lost 8 bases, with 10 bases spanning the gap. The CDR3 contains 13 residues. From germline, CDR1 is MNHEY and CDR2 SMNVEV (reference sequence). CDR3 residues: CASSFHRAEKLFF. As DNA, the CDR3 is TGTGCCAGCAGTTTCCACAGGGCCGAAAAACTGTTTTTT.

This clone was counted a single time. The chain links TRBV18 to TRBJ1-5; a possible D gene is TRBD1 (5 bases). CDR1 and CDR2 (germline): KGHSH, LQKENI. The CDR3 covers 14 residues. Trimming left V 4 bases short and J 2 bases short, with 9 bases between. The CDR3 is CASSRWGGNQPQHF. In nucleotides, the CDR3 is TGTGCCAGCTCACGATGGGGGGGCAATCAGCCCCAGCATTTT.

The CDR3: CASSQGAVGEKLFF. The CDR3 nucleotides are TGTGCCAGCAGCCAGGGGGCTGTTGGTGAAAAACTGTTTTTT. The chain employs TRBV28 and TRBJ1-4; 8 bases align to TRBD1. J gave up 7 bases and V 6 bases, and 7 bases lay outside the gene matches. CDR1 and CDR2 from the germline V gene are MDHEN and SYDVKM. The CDR3 totals 14 residues.

The V and J genes are TRBV3-1 (or the pseudogene TRBV3-2) and TRBJ2-3; a possible D gene is TRBD2 (6 bases). Germline V gives CDR1 LGHDT, CDR2 YNNKEL (reference sequence). This CDR3 region has 15 residues. The ends were cut back, 5 bases at V and 1 base at J, with 13 bases in the middle. CDR3 amino acids: CASSGGRRGTDTQYF. Written as DNA, the CDR3 is TGTGCCAGCAGCGGTGGTCGGAGGGGCACAGATACGCAGTATTTT.

The gene calls are TRBV24-1 and TRBJ2-1, with D perhaps TRBD2 (5 bases). This CDR3 contains 18 residues. Looked up from germline, CDR1 is KGHDR and CDR2 is SFDVKD. The V and J ends lost 4 bases and 2 bases respectively, with 20 bases between them. CDR3 coding DNA: TGTGCCACCAGTGACCAACAACTAGGACTCCTCCCCTACAATGAGCAGTTCTTC. It yields the protein CATSDQQLGLLPYNEQFF.

The gene calls are TRBV5-1 and TRBJ2-2, with TRBD2 matching 11 bases. The CDR3 extends over 15 amino acids. J was trimmed by 7 bases and V by 4 bases; bases with no gene match: 6. Germline lookup yields CDR1 SGHRS and CDR2 YFSETQ. The CDR3 sequence is CASSLTSGSVGELFF. In DNA form, the CDR3 reads TGCGCCAGCAGCCTAACTAGCGGGAGTGTCGGGGAGCTGTTTTTT.

The chain uses TRBV4-1 and TRBJ2-7; 10 nucleotides agree with TRBD1. Germline values: CDR1 MGHRA, CDR2 YSYEKL. V was clipped by 0 bases and J by 9 bases; unmatched bases: 14. The CDR3 contains 17 residues. The CDR3 is CASSQELRTGGARRQYF. Here the CDR3 DNA reads TGCGCCAGCAGCCAAGAACTGCGGACAGGGGGGGCCCGGCGGCAGTACTTC.

The genes are TRBV7-3 and TRBJ1-1, with TRBD1 identical over 7 bases. The ends lost 5 bases at V and 4 bases at J; junction bases unmatched: 7. Germline loops: CDR1 SGHTA, CDR2 FQGTGA. CDR3 size: 14 residues. The CDR3 nucleotides are TGTGCCAGCAGCCCGTCGGGACAGTCCACTGAAGCTTTCTTT. Residues: CASSPSGQSTEAFF.

The V and J genes are TRBV4-1 and TRBJ1-1, with 10 nucleotides matching TRBD1. The germline gives CDR1 MGHRA, CDR2 YSYEKL. J lost 6 bases, V lost 2 bases, and 6 bases had no gene match. The CDR3 covers 15 residues. The CDR3 here is CASSQSPTGGSEAFF. CDR3 DNA: TGCGCCAGCAGCCAAAGCCCGACAGGGGGCTCTGAAGCTTTCTTT.

This chain connects TRBV27 to TRBJ2-7; TRBD2 matches at 12 bases. The CDR3 consists of 17 residues. Trimming took 8 bases from V and 2 from J; bases not matched to a gene: 13. The V gene's germline CDR1 is MNHEY and CDR2 SMNVEV (reference sequence). The CDR3 DNA is TGTGCCAGCTCCGGGACTAGCGGGTATAGTTCTACCTACGAGCAGTACTTC. It is translated as CASSGTSGYSSTYEQYF.

V is TRBV5-4 and J is TRBJ2-3; 14 bases align to TRBD2. Germline-derived CDR1 and CDR2 are SGHNT and YYREEE (reference sequence). The CDR3 is made up of 17 amino acids. V shed 6 bases, J shed 3 bases, and the junction held 9 bases outside the gene matches. CDR3 DNA: TGTGCCAGCACCCTAGGACTAGCGGGGGGAGGGACAGATACGCAGTATTTT. This translates into CASTLGLAGGGTDTQYF.

V usage is TRBV28 and J usage is TRBJ2-1; perhaps TRBD2 as D (6 bases). The V and J ends lost 3 bases and 7 bases respectively, with 13 bases between them. The CDR3 is 14 residues long. Germline CDR1 and CDR2: MDHEN and SYDVKM. CDR3 in amino acids: CASSLVGRGNEQFF. The CDR3 nucleotides read TGTGCCAGCAGTTTGGTCGGACGGGGGAATGAGCAGTTCTTC.

This clone was found once. V is TRBV7-9 and J is TRBJ1-2; D is undetermined. In germline, CDR1 is SEHNR, CDR2 FQNEAQ (reference sequence). The CDR3 sequence is 12 residues long. The V end was cut by 1 base, the J end by 7 bases, with 7 bases between. The CDR3 spells CASSLGGVGYTF. The CDR3 DNA follows: TGTGCCAGCAGCTTAGGGGGAGTTGGCTACACCTTC.